The rows below give T cell receptor beta chains drawn from one sample of a study of persistence of HIV-infected CD4 T cells. The antigens these receptors bind are not known. TCRdb's table, derived via immunoSEQ multiplex PCR, lists solely in-frame clones and lacks some. The data contain about 19,000 clones, roughly 60% of them seen just once; the ten biggest clones take up 1.5% to 2%. This specimen consisted of CD4+ T cells sorted from PBMCs after roughly 20-hour stimulation, obtained from a patient who received antiretroviral therapy. These receptors all come from an adult woman with HIV who was CMV-seropositive. CDR3s include the opening cysteine and the closing phenylalanine or tryptophan. Fields, in order: J gene, clone size, D gene, V gene, CDR3 DNA, CDR3 protein. The D gene is left open where the match is weak. A clone size is listed for some rows: how often the clone was seen (once, few, many), or a class if it is expanded.

TRBJ2-7	once	NA	TRBV13	TGTGCCAGCAGCCTAGGAGCAGGGGAAAACTACGAGCAGTACTTC	CASSLGAGENYEQYF
TRBJ1-2	NA	NA	TRBV5-4	TGTGCCAGCAGCTCCCCCTTCCGGGGTCCCAACTATGGCTACACCTTC	CASSSPFRGPNYGYTF
TRBJ2-3	few	TRBD2	TRBV10-3	TGTGCCATCGCCCGGGGATGGCAGGGAGGGGCTAATACGCAGTATTTT	CAIARGWQGGANTQYF
TRBJ2-2	NA	TRBD1	TRBV5-1	TGCGCCAGCAGCTCGACAGGGTTCGCGAACACCGGGGAGCTGTTTTTT	CASSSTGFANTGELFF
TRBJ1-1	NA	NA	TRBV6-4	TGTGCCAGCAGTGACTCGAGTCGGGGGACTGAAGCTTTCTTT	CASSDSSRGTEAFF
TRBJ1-1	NA	TRBD1	TRBV9	TGTGCCAGCAGCGCGGGACAGGGGGCGTTAGGCACTGAAGCTTTCTTT	CASSAGQGALGTEAFF
TRBJ2-2	NA	TRBD2	TRBV6-4	TGTGCCAGCAGAGAACTAGCGGGGGACACCGGGGAGCTGTTTTTT	CASRELAGDTGELFF
TRBJ1-1	NA	TRBD1	TRBV18	TGTGCCAGCTCACCCAGACAGGGAAAGGACACTGAAGCTTTCTTT	CASSPRQGKDTEAFF
TRBJ1-2	NA	NA	TRBV28	TGTGCCGAAGGGGGCTACACCTTC	CAEGGYTF
TRBJ1-2	NA	NA	TRBV9	TGTGCCAGCAGCCCGAGGGTTACAAGCTATGGCTACACCTTC	CASSPRVTSYGYTF
TRBJ1-2	NA	TRBD1	TRBV6-1	TGTGCCAGCAGTGATACCGGGACAGGGGGCTGGTATGGCTACACCTTC	CASSDTGTGGWYGYTF
TRBJ1-2	NA	TRBD1	TRBV19	TGTGCCAGTAGTGCCCAGACAGGGGGGACTTATGGCTACACCTTC	CASSAQTGGTYGYTF
TRBJ1-2	NA	NA	TRBV6-2/TRBV6-3	TGTGCCAGCAGTTACTCGTTAGGGAACTATGGCTACACCTTC	CASSYSLGNYGYTF
TRBJ2-1	NA	TRBD1	TRBV24-1	TGTGCCACCAGTGACCCCGGGACAGGGGGCGCTTACTACAATGAGCAGTTCTTC	CATSDPGTGGAYYNEQFF
TRBJ2-3	NA	NA	TRBV9	TGTGCCAGCAGCTCCCGGATGACAGATACGCAGTATTTT	CASSSRMTDTQYF
TRBJ2-5	few	NA	TRBV7-3	TGTGCCAGCAGCTTGCAGGGAGGTCCAGAGACCCAGTACTTC	CASSLQGGPETQYF
TRBJ1-3	once	NA	TRBV7-6	TGTGCCAGCAGCTCAATCTTGGACAGCAGGGGTTTCACCATATATTTT	CASSSILDSRGFTIYF